This T cell receptor (beta chain) comes out of a study of somatic mutations in cytotoxic T cells in rheumatoid arthritis. Profiling relied on immunoSEQ multiplex PCR, and the TCRdb table lists in-frame clones only, not all of them. The sample consists of about 15,000 clones, 90% to 95% of them appearing once. About this clone: Antigen specificity is unknown.

Germline lookup yields CDR1 GTSNPN and CDR2 SVGIG (reference sequence). Trimming took off 1 base at V and 1 base at J, with 11 bases between the two ends. The length of the CDR3 is 15 residues. Findings and limits, study-wide: Among fewer than 80 patients, 7 or 8 showed a largest CD8+ clone that surpassed 20% of CD8+ cells.

The sample consisted of CD4+ T cells sorted from blood. The chain couples TRBV30 to TRBJ1-5; D is perhaps TRBD1 (5 bases). This clonotype was sampled from a man between 65 and 80 years old with rheumatoid arthritis. CDR3 sequence (DNA): TGTGCCTGGAGTGGCGGGGACTGGAGCAATCAGCCCCAGCATTTT. Its protein is CAWSGGDWSNQPQHF.